This TCR beta chain was recovered during a study of T cell responses to AZD1222 COVID-19 vaccine. Concerning this clone: As yet, its antigen is unknown.

Study observations and caveats: Only a handful of AZD1222 recipients, roughly 6 in all, had baseline seropositivity. The sample set comprised mostly white British donors with more females, and clonal diversity was possibly underestimated.

Some clones are missing from TCRdb's copy, which holds only in-frame ones; the method was immunoSEQ multiplex PCR. The sample has some 160,000 clones; 88% are singletons. The sequence derives from an adult in good health. The source was peripheral blood, collected on day 0 of AZD1222 vaccination.

The CDR3 region is CASTLPRRGQETQYF. CDR3 nucleotide sequence: TGTGCCAGCACCCTCCCACGCCGGGGACAAGAGACCCAGTACTTC. The rearrangement links TRBV28 to TRBJ2-5; a weak D match, TRBD2 (5 bases). V shed 7 bases and J shed 2 bases, with 17 bases lying between them. The CDR3 length is 15 residues. CDR1 and CDR2 (germline): MDHEN, SYDVKM.